This paragraph covers one T cell receptor beta chain sequence. This entry is derived from a study of T cell responses to AZD1222 COVID-19 vaccine. This table comes from immunoSEQ multiplex PCR, and its TCRdb copy is limited to in-frame clones, with some not included. The sample records 130,000 or so clones, about 89% being singletons. V lost 0 bases and J 6 bases, leaving 13 bases between the germline ends. Germline V CDR1 and CDR2: SGHDT, YYEEEE. The CDR3 extends over 15 amino acids. V gene TRBV5-6 combines with J gene TRBJ1-5; weak D call: TRBD1 (5 bases). This sample comprised peripheral blood, obtained on day 0 of AZD1222 vaccination. The clonotype comes from an adult in good health. The CDR3 region has the DNA TGTGCCAGCAGCTTGGGACTCGCCGGGGGTCAGCCCCAGCATTTT. Its protein product is CASSLGLAGGQPQHF.